This TCR beta chain is from a study of cytomegalovirus exposure and HLA in healthy donors. Findings and limits, study-wide: Previous analysis showed most TCR beta V segments were productive about 90% or about 30% of the time. Sequencing depth roughly uniform across donors was assumed in presence/absence analyses.

The study ran its PCR with 60 Vbeta and 13 Jbeta primers. The protocol was immunoSEQ multiplex PCR, while the TCRdb copy is restricted to in-frame clones and leaves out a portion. In the table there are about 150,000 clones, around 80% of which are singletons. Trimming cost V 4 bases and J 7 bases, with 21 bases left between them. The CDR3 covers 16 residues. Germline-derived CDR1 and CDR2 are SGHNT and YYREEE (reference sequence). Comments on this clone: What it binds is unknown.

The chain has TRBV5-4 and TRBJ2-1; maybe TRBD2 (7 bases). Material: PBMCs. The source of this sequence is a man aged 40-55 years in good health and CMV-seropositive. The CDR3 loop is CASSPQGAGFRNEQFF. CDR3 sequence (DNA): TGTGCCAGCAGCCCACAGGGAGCGGGGTTTAGGAATGAGCAGTTCTTC.